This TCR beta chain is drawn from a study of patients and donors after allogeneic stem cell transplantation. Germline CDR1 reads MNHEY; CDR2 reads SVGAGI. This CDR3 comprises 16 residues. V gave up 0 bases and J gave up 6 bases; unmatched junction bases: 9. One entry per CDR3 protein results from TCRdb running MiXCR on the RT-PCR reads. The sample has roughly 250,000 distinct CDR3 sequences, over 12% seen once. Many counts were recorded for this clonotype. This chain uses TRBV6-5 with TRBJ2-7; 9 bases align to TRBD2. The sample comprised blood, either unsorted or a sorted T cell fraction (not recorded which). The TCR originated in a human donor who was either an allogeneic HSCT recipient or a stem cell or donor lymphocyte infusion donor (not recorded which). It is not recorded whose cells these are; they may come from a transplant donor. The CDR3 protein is CASSYSGGGGASEQYF. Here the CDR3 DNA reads TGTGCCAGCAGTTACTCTGGCGGGGGGGGGGCCAGCGAGCAGTACTTC.